The clone carrying this T cell receptor (beta chain) was observed a handful of times. Its specificity is unknown. This record comes from a study of response to subunit inactivated influenza vaccine. Notes on the study in general: It was suggested by the authors that few new T cells are recruited by each seasonal influenza vaccination.

TCRdb analysed the RT-PCR reads with MiXCR anew, one entry per CDR3 protein. The sample shows about 780,000 distinct CDR3 sequences, roughly 18% of them seen only once. This CDR3 region has 14 residues. Germline CDR1 and CDR2: SGHRS and YFSETQ. Deletions cut 4 bases from V and 2 bases from J, with 10 bases between. The sample here was PBMCs from blood, taken about 5 days after vaccination. The chain employs TRBV5-1 and TRBJ2-1, with TRBD2 as a possible D gene (5 bases). The source is a man aged 50 or older who received an inactivated influenza vaccine. The CDR3 protein is CASSPMTTYNEQFF. The CDR3 DNA reads as TGCGCCAGCAGCCCCATGACTACCTACAATGAGCAGTTCTTC. The full variable domain, with the rest looked up from reference TRBV5-1 and TRBJ2-1, is KAGVTQTPRYLIKTRGQQVTLSCSPISGHRSVSWYQQTPGQGLQFLFEYFSETQRNKGNFPGRFSGRQFSNSRSEMNVSTLELGDSALYLCASSPMTTYNEQFFGPGTRLTVL.